Below, one TCR beta chain is given with its context. The second PCR ran roughly 6 to 11 cycles with a sample-barcoded 5' primer and J-beta primers. TCRdb reprocessed the 5' RACE reads via MiXCR and lists one record per CDR3 protein. The data hold hundreds of thousands of distinct CDR3 sequences, with around 48% observed a single time. The sample belongs to a study of blood T cells in healthy people across ages. The CDR3 is 15 residues long. V was cut by 0 bases and J by 6 bases, with 12 bases left in between. Germline CDR1 is KGHSY and CDR2 is FQNENV. The chain has TRBV16 and TRBJ1-5, with a weak D call TRBD1 (5 bases). Sequencing was done on a sample of blood. The sequence came from a man aged 30 to 45 in good health. The CDR3 DNA sequence: TGTGCCAGCAGCCAATCCGCCAGGGCAAGTCAGCCCCAGCATTTT. This translates into CASSQSARASQPQHF.